This paragraph reports one T cell receptor beta chain. Its specificity is unknown. The unsorted PBMC replicate PCRs were performed with approximately 300 ng DNA, tens of thousands of T cell genomes. Sequencing used immunoSEQ multiplex PCR; TCRdb keeps in-frame clones, though not all of them. The table includes fewer than 700,000 clones, roughly four fifths detected once. V dropped 2 bases and J dropped 4 bases, with 26 bases sitting between them. The CDR3 is 19 residues long. These data originate in a study of shared clonotypes between healthy human individuals. As for the study in general: Three men and two women, aged 18 to 49, were donors. Study findings and constraints: Genetic and exposure-history diversity was limited by the few donors.

The rearrangement joins TRBV23-1 to TRBJ1-2, with D tentatively TRBD1 (5 bases). TRBV23-1 is assigned to the ORF class and has an uncertain function. Sequencing input: PBMCs. This sequence was found in a woman aged 40 to 50 in good health. Some clones in this sample may be carry-over from other donors' samples. This CDR3 reads CASSQRGEGFGSVGYGYTF. DNA for the CDR3: TGCGCCAGCAGTCAACGAGGGGAGGGTTTCGGGTCGGTCGGCTATGGCTACACCTTC.